This TCR beta chain was captured by sequencing in a study of CXCR3-negative and CXCR3-positive naive CD8 T cells. Study observations and caveats: CXCR3 expression partially decreased after cryopreservation; most assays used fresh PBMCs. Researchers report that CXCR3-positive naive cells carry more hydrophobic TRB CDR3s than CXCR3-negative naive cells. Researchers reported similar TRBV-TRBJ usage in naive CXCR3-negative and CXCR3-positive cells, though memory differed.

About this clonotype itself: The antigen is undetermined.

Carrying UMI labels, the TRB cDNA libraries were prepared through 5' RACE. After re-calling the 5' RACE reads, TCRdb lists one entry per CDR3 protein, DNA absent. This sample's clone table lists 150,000 to 170,000 distinct CDR3 sequences. The CDR3 is made up of 14 amino acids. Germline CDR1 and CDR2: SEHNR and FQNEAQ (reference sequence). Source material: naive CXCR3+ CD8+ T cells from blood. As to subset: CD45RO-CCR7+CD27+CD95- naive CD8+ T cells expressing CXCR3 (TNR3+). The origin of this receptor is a human donor in good health. Some clones in this sample may be carry-over from other donors' samples. The rearrangement joins TRBV7-9 to TRBJ2-1. The chain's CDR3 is CASSLAERYNEQFF.